What follows is one TCR beta chain and its context. Its antigen is unknown. Base qualities are not provided; no much larger clone lies one nucleotide away. The trial excluded patients who had a history of autoimmune disease or who were on systemic immunosuppression. Peripheral blood for TCR sequencing was drawn from every dose cohort at baseline, at cycle 4 day 1 and at cycle 7 day 1. The samples were drawn from a first-in-human, open-label, multicenter phase I dose-escalation trial of ivuxolimab. Adults with locally advanced or metastatic head and neck squamous cell, hepatocellular, melanoma or renal cell carcinoma were enrolled in the trial. Before TCR sequencing, CD4+ T cells and CD8+ T cells from peripheral blood were sorted into separate populations. Genomic DNA was extracted from sorted cells for sequencing of the TCRbeta CDR3 region. The immunoSEQ Assay was used for sequencing of TCRbeta CDR3 regions. The table was pulled from immuneACCESS by TCRdb, which kept in-frame rearrangements only. Such tables lose some clones; where checked, under half of the loss comes from unresolved V genes, and the rest has no known cause. In all, the sample holds about 57,000 clones, and under 85% of those were seen once. The leading ten clones occupy approximately 2.8% of the sample.

Sequences MNHEY (CDR1) and SMNVEV (CDR2) are obtained from the germline V gene (reference sequence). V is cut by 5 bases and J by 1 base, and the space between the germline ends is 9 bases. Measured from the cysteine to the phenylalanine, the CDR3 is 14 residues long. Only the CDR3 portion is preserved as DNA: 42 bases, with reading frame beginning at the first base. The sample belongs to a study of OX40 agonist ivuxolimab in advanced cancers. Concerning the study at large: The costimulatory receptor OX40 (CD134) was targeted by ivuxolimab, a fully human IgG2 agonistic monoclonal antibody. The point of sequencing TCRbeta in the periphery was to test whether ivuxolimab changed TCR sequence diversity and drove clonal T-cell expansion. In the dose-escalation cohort, 82.7% of patients were male, and the mean age was approximately 60 years, with a range of about 23 to 85. Patients were allowed to have had prior anti-PD-1, anti-PD-L1 or anti-CTLA-4 therapy, and roughly 40% of the dose-escalation patients had previously received checkpoint inhibitors. The paper covers the monotherapy dose-escalation part of the phase I ivuxolimab trial, which included N ≈ 50 patients. Three dose-escalation patients achieved partial responses, one with hepatocellular carcinoma and two with cutaneous melanoma. Intravenous ivuxolimab was administered to patients every 2 weeks at six dose levels: 0.01, 0.1, 0.3, 1.5, 3 and 10 mg/kg. Among the roughly 54 dose-escalation patients, some 20 had hepatocellular carcinoma, approximately 15 melanoma, 9 renal cell carcinoma and 9 head and neck cancer.

General study outcomes and caveats: Clonal expansion of both CD4+ and CD8+ blood T cells was observed from baseline to week 6 at doses 0.1 to 3.0 mg/kg. Partial responders in the 0.1-3.0 mg/kg groups had among the lowest normalized peripheral clonal expansion, especially among CD8+ T cells. Low levels of normalized T-cell clonal expansion were also seen in some nonresponding patients. After ivuxolimab, CD8+ T cells had more expanded clones than CD4+ T cells on average. Which antigens the clonally expanded peripheral T cells were specific for was not determined.

The V and J genes are TRBV27 and TRBJ2-1, with the D gene too uncertain to name. Sequencing was performed on CD4+ or CD8+ T cells sorted from blood, taken in a trial of the OX40 agonist ivuxolimab. The sequence was collected from an adult with an advanced solid tumor such as melanoma, head and neck, liver or kidney cancer. CDR3 loop: CASSTLGSYNEQFF. The DNA is TGTGCCAGCAGTACCCTTGGGTCCTACAATGAGCAGTTCTTC.